These T cell receptor beta chains were read from a single sample in a study of cytomegalovirus exposure and HLA in healthy donors. Sequencing used immunoSEQ multiplex PCR; TCRdb keeps in-frame clones, though not all of them. Seen here are hundreds of thousands of clones, around 73% observed once, and the top ten hold 3.8%. The sequencing input was PBMCs. All receptors come from a male donor in good health and CMV-seronegative. Both conserved end residues are part of each CDR3.

V,J,CDR3
TRBV5-4,TRBJ1-1,CASSFVGQANTEAFF
TRBV5-5,TRBJ2-4,CASSLEDRGWNIQYF
TRBV29-1,TRBJ2-2,CSAGLAGDTGELFF
TRBV2,TRBJ2-3,CASTTGVSDTQYF
TRBV19,TRBJ2-7,CASNSGRGDEQYF
TRBV4-1,TRBJ2-7,CASSQRTSGAYEQYF
TRBV5-1,TRBJ2-7,CASSTGLAGPSYEQYF
TRBV28,TRBJ1-1,CASSLGLPNTEAFF
TRBV14,TRBJ1-1,CASSQVGGIMNTEAFF
TRBV28,TRBJ2-7,CASRGQGAVYEQYF
TRBV2,TRBJ2-3,CASSVSSGGPTDTQYF
TRBV2,TRBJ1-2,CASSDQGRDYGYTF
TRBV29-1,TRBJ2-3,CSVTWAGGSTDTQYF
TRBV5-1,TRBJ1-1,CASSAGQGHTEAFF
TRBV2,TRBJ1-5,CASSEQRLSNQPQHF
TRBV5-1,-,CASTISGDYEQYF
TRBV7-8,TRBJ2-1,CASSLTSGSVEQFF
TRBV5-1,TRBJ2-3,CASSLASDRYSTDTQYF
TRBV27,TRBJ2-7,CASSLGLAGYEQYF
TRBV5-1,TRBJ1-3,CASSLGEQGFGNTIYF
TRBV5-4,TRBJ1-2,CASRGQVNYGYTF
TRBV2,TRBJ2-1,CASSRRGVDNEQFF
TRBV27,TRBJ1-1,CASRGQFEAFF
TRBV6-1,TRBJ2-7,CASSEASQVVYEQYF
TRBV7-9,TRBJ2-3,CASSFRTRGSTDTQYF
TRBV5-1,TRBJ2-5,CASSRGLAGGSQETQYF
TRBV27,TRBJ1-2,CASRLAGTAGGGYTF
TRBV27,TRBJ2-1,CASSPPDWTTSYNEQFF
TRBV6-1,TRBJ2-1,CASSNRVREQFF
TRBV10-3,TRBJ2-3,CATMGTSRRTDTQYF
TRBV19,TRBJ2-3,CASSIGLAGAGDTQYF
TRBV7-2,TRBJ2-1,CASSSRVGLAGGNEQFF
TRBV6-5,TRBJ1-2,CASSRTGTGSGYTF
TRBV6-5,TRBJ1-1,CASSYRDRGPRGAFF
TRBV18,TRBJ2-7,CASSSGTGTGEQYF
TRBV6-5,TRBJ2-3,CASSYLVAGETDTQYF
TRBV29-1,TRBJ1-2,CSVRGRQGGMDGYTF
TRBV9,-,CASSVGLAGTYEQYF
TRBV5-4,TRBJ2-5,CASSRGGVSAETQYF